The T cell receptor (beta chain) under discussion was sequenced for a study of blood T cell repertoires in COVID-19. Overall study context: COVID-19 samples collected from the United States, Italy and Spain covered acute and convalescent phases. PBMCs, B-cell-depleted T cells, or T cells provided the cDNA or gDNA that made up the material.

Trimming took off 3 bases at V and 6 bases at J, with 12 bases between the two ends. Germline V lookup: CDR1 LGHNA, CDR2 YSLEER. The CDR3 is made up of 15 amino acids. As processed by the authors: Amplification of reference gene primers was used by the study to estimate nucleated cell counts. Profiled with immunoSEQ multiplex PCR; TCRdb holds only in-frame clones, not every one. D and trimming were read from the DNA, whereas the V and J calls and clone size are those reported in that table. The sample yields some 180,000 clones, roughly 80% seen once. Specimen: peripheral blood. V and J are TRBV4-3 and TRBJ1-6, with a weak D call TRBD1 (5 bases). The TCR comes from a woman over 75 with acute or convalescent COVID-19. For the CDR3, the DNA is TGCGCCAGCAGCCATACAGCGACAGTTAATTCACCCCTCCACTTT. Translated: CASSHTATVNSPLHF.